A selection of T cell receptor beta chains follows, all from one sample in a study of neoadjuvant anti-PD-1 for oral cavity cancer. Profiling relied on immunoSEQ multiplex PCR, and the TCRdb table lists in-frame clones only, not all of them. The data contain tens of thousands of clones, 65% to 80% of them seen just once; the ten biggest clones take up roughly 5%. Source: PBMCs, taken after nivolumab (anti-PD-1) treatment. These receptors all stem from a person aged 40-85 years with oral cavity squamous cell carcinoma. Each CDR3 is given with its conserved first and last residue.

CASSYSSGGGRETQYF | TRBJ2-5 | TRBV2
CAAGENTEAFF | TRBJ1-1 | TRBV13
CASSLARESYEQYF | TRBJ2-7 | TRBV7-8
CASSYLRAHTEAFF | TRBJ1-1 | TRBV6-5
CASSLVGTDYGYTF | TRBJ1-2 | TRBV7-2
CASSQEKGFSNSPLHF | TRBJ1-6 | TRBV14
CASSPRTGAQAKNIQYF | TRBJ2-4 | TRBV7-2
CASSPRERTSTNEKLFF | TRBJ1-4 | TRBV4-1
CASSDSMGREQYF | TRBJ2-7 | TRBV6-5
CASSSSGRREQYF | TRBJ2-7 | TRBV7-9
CATRDTLFGYTF | TRBJ1-2 | TRBV19
CASKSAGDEQFF | TRBJ2-1 | TRBV11-3
CASRRLAGNNEQFF | TRBJ2-1 | TRBV6-1
CASSTQGGPGAKNIQYF | TRBJ2-4 | TRBV10-2
CASSEQVINYGYTF | TRBJ1-2 | TRBV6-1
CASRDSGYGYTF | TRBJ1-2 | TRBV18
CASSPGLPNTGELFF | TRBJ2-2 | TRBV5-1
CASSLLGSYNEQFF | TRBJ2-1 | TRBV7-3
CASSVSPHGAEAFF | TRBJ1-1 | TRBV9
CASSSTGGGRYGYTF | TRBJ1-2 | TRBV4-2
CASSAVGFFVGTEAFF | TRBJ1-1 | TRBV11-2
CASSLANGGGDGYTF | TRBJ1-2 | TRBV5-1
CATRGANTGELFF | TRBJ2-2 | TRBV14
CSVEGQGPVSGANVLTF | TRBJ2-6 | TRBV29-1
CASSLTREGIYQPQHF | TRBJ1-5 | TRBV19
CASGAGLQETQYF | TRBJ2-5 | TRBV19